This entry lists 26 T cell receptor beta chains sequenced from one sample in a study of Graves' ophthalmopathy and Graves' hyperthyroidism. CDR3 regions of TCR beta were amplified from RNA transcripts. RT-PCR was first run with HTBI primers, then multiplex PCR in a second round. TCRdb ran MiXCR on the multiplex PCR reads and lists one entry per CDR3 protein. The data contain some 1.1 million distinct CDR3 sequences, about two fifths of them singletons. Sequenced: peripheral blood or thyroid tissue (not recorded which). The receptors were gathered from an adult man with Graves' hyperthyroidism.

The chain carries TRBV29-1 and TRBJ2-7; either TRBD1 or TRBD2 may fit D (6 bases each). Trimming removed 5 bases from V and 2 bases from J, with 13 bases in between. The CDR3 sequence is 13 residues long. The germline V gene encodes CDR1 SQVTM and CDR2 ANQGSEA. CDR3: CSVTGTEPYEQYF. In DNA, the CDR3 is TGCAGCGTTACAGGGACTGAGCCCTACGAGCAGTACTTC.

This clonotype was counted ten times or more. This chain links TRBV29-1 with TRBJ1-1; TRBD1 agrees at 8 bases. The CDR3 consists of 14 residues. With 7 bases clipped from V and 1 base from J, the junction kept 8 bases outside the gene matches. CDR1 SQVTM and CDR2 ANQGSEA come from the germline V gene. CDR3 sequence (DNA): TGCAGCGGAGGGGGGACAGGCCCGAACACTGAAGCTTTCTTT. It codes for CSGGGTGPNTEAFF.

This clonotype was seen repeatedly, ten times or more. The chain combines TRBV6-6 with TRBJ1-2; D call uncertain. The CDR3 has 12 residues. Germline V gene lookup returns CDR1 MNHNY and CDR2 SVGAGI (reference sequence). V lost 7 bases, J lost 7 bases, and 13 bases lay in between. The CDR3 region has the DNA TGTGCCAGCACCGATCCGAGTGGTGGCTACACCTTC. Its translation is CASTDPSGGYTF.

This chain links TRBV7-8 with TRBJ2-2; D not resolved. Germline V gene data show CDR1 as SGHVS and CDR2 as FQNEAQ. Trimming pared 6 bases from V and 2 bases from J, leaving 10 bases between. This CDR3 is built from 14 residues. This CDR3 is CASSPWKNTGELFF. The CDR3 region has the DNA TGTGCCAGCAGTCCCTGGAAAAACACCGGGGAGCTGTTTTTT.

This clonotype was counted ten times or more. CDR3 sequence reads: CASSEDRVGEKLFF. The CDR3 nucleotides read TGTGCCAGCAGCGAGGACAGGGTGGGCGAAAAACTGTTTTTT. V gene TRBV12-3 or TRBV12-4 combines with J gene TRBJ1-4; 8 bases map to TRBD1. The CDR3 extends over 14 amino acids. With 6 bases clipped from V and 8 bases from J, the junction kept 8 bases outside the gene matches.

This clonotype turned up a few times. The rearrangement uses TRBV19 and TRBJ1-1; TRBD1 might be the D (5 bases). The germline V gene encodes CDR1 LNHDA and CDR2 SQIVND (reference sequence). Trimming took 11 bases from V and 1 from J, leaving 11 bases between them. The CDR3 totals 12 residues. This CDR3 reads CAWDDGNTEAFF. CDR3 sequence (DNA): TGTGCCTGGGACGACGGGAACACTGAAGCTTTCTTT.

Only a few counts were recorded for this clonotype. This chain uses TRBV20-1 with TRBJ1-5; 7 bases match TRBD1. Germline V lookup: CDR1 DFQATT, CDR2 SNEGSKA (reference sequence). J lost 7 bases, V lost 6 bases, and 18 bases had no gene match. The CDR3 consists of 16 residues. Here the CDR3 reads CSASAGGTEFRQPQHF. CDR3 DNA sequence: TGCAGTGCCTCGGCGGGTGGGACAGAGTTTCGACAGCCCCAGCATTTT.

This clonotype was seen repeatedly, ten times or more. The rearrangement joins TRBV6-5 to TRBJ1-4, with unresolved D. V dropped 5 bases and J dropped 5 bases, with 12 bases sitting between them. From germline, CDR1 is MNHEY and CDR2 SVGAGI. The CDR3 runs to 14 residues. The CDR3 region is CASSHSHSNEKLFF. CDR3 in DNA: TGTGCCAGCAGTCACAGCCATTCGAATGAAAAACTGTTTTTT.

This clonotype was observed many times. The chain recombines TRBV7-8 with TRBJ1-2; 7 nucleotides agree with TRBD1. The CDR3 is made up of 17 amino acids. V lost 3 bases to trimming and J lost 4 bases; unmatched junction nucleotides: 14. Per the germline V gene, CDR1 is SGHVS and CDR2 is FQNEAQ. CDR3 DNA: TGTGCCAGCAGCTTTGGAACAGGGGCGAGGAAAACCTATGGCTACACCTTC. Its protein is CASSFGTGARKTYGYTF.

Notes on this clonotype: A much bigger clone sits one base away, suggesting this may be a read error. Here the CDR3 omits its conserved ending phenylalanine or tryptophan, so a read error is the likely source. The J gene is TRBJ1-2, the V gene TRBV7-9, with 7 bases that match TRBD1. The CDR3 loop spans 15 amino acids. Unmatched junction bases numbered 10, after V lost 5 bases and J lost 4 bases. CDR1 is SEHNR, CDR2 FQNEAQ, per germline (reference sequence). CDR3 sequence reads: CASSTPGTEIYGYTL. CDR3 coding DNA: TGTGCCAGCAGCACCCCGGGGACAGAGATCTATGGCTACACCCTC.

J is TRBJ1-5 and V is TRBV7-2; D gene unclear. V gave up 2 bases and J gave up 11 bases, with 10 bases separating them. Germline CDR1 is SGHTA and CDR2 is FQGNSA. The CDR3 is 12 residues long. CDR3 DNA sequence: TGTGCCAGCAGCTTACCCCGTGAGACCCAGCATTTT. Its protein product is CASSLPRETQHF.

The chain joins TRBV5-6 to TRBJ1-1; 7 positions agree with TRBD1. This CDR3 contains 15 residues. J lost 3 bases, V lost 4 bases, and 9 bases had no gene match. Germline V gene sequence: CDR1 SGHDT, CDR2 YYEEEE. CDR3 in amino acids: CASSPPTGTYTEAFF. The DNA for the CDR3 is TGTGCCAGCAGCCCCCCGACAGGGACTTACACTGAAGCTTTCTTT.

The table lists this clonotype with many counts. The chain joins TRBV5-6 to TRBJ1-6, with TRBD1 matching over 8 bases. The germline V gene encodes CDR1 SGHDT and CDR2 YYEEEE. Trimming at V came to 4 bases and at J to 9 bases, leaving 9 bases not matched to a gene. CDR3 length: 15 amino acids. CDR3 loop: CASSLTGEYVSPLHF. For the CDR3, the DNA is TGTGCCAGCAGCCTGACAGGGGAATATGTTTCACCCCTCCACTTT. Variable domain in full (rest from reference TRBV5-6 and TRBJ1-6): DAGVTQSPTHLIKTRGQQVTLRCSPKSGHDTVSWYQQALGQGPQFIFQYYEEEERQRGNFPDRFSGHQFPNYSSELNVNALLLGDSALYLCASSLTGEYVSPLHFGNGTRLTVT.

On this clonotype itself: A clone one base away is much larger, so this may be a read error. The genes are TRBV5-1 and TRBJ1-4, with D unclear. The CDR3 runs 15 residues. Germline V gene data show CDR1 as SGHRS and CDR2 as YFSETQ. The V end was cut by 5 bases, the J end by 4 bases, with 15 bases between. DNA of the CDR3: TGCGCCAGCAGGGTCACGGGTGCAATTAATGAAAAACTGTTTTTT. Encoded protein: CASRVTGAINEKLFF.

This sequence joins TRBV12-3 or TRBV12-4 and TRBJ1-1; the match to TRBD1 covers 8 bases. With V trimmed by 6 bases and J by 7 bases, 10 bases remained unmatched. The CDR3 runs 14 residues. The CDR3 coding sequence is TGTGCCAGCAGCTATATTACAGGGGGGATTGAAGCTTTCTTT. Encoded protein: CASSYITGGIEAFF.

This chain uses TRBV25-1 with TRBJ1-2; D uncertain. The CDR3 runs to 11 residues. V lost 10 bases to trimming and J lost 8 bases, with 14 bases between them. Germline V gene lookup returns CDR1 MGHDK and CDR2 SYGVNS. This chain's CDR3 is CATILAWGYTF. The DNA of the CDR3 is TGTGCCACCATCCTTGCTTGGGGCTACACCTTC.

This clonotype was observed a handful of times. The V call is TRBV20-1, the J call TRBJ2-5; D is perhaps TRBD1 (6 bases). This CDR3 region has 13 residues. Between the trimmed V and J ends, which lost 2 bases and 2 bases, there was a span of 9 bases. From germline, CDR1 is DFQATT and CDR2 SNEGSKA (reference sequence). The DNA of the CDR3 is TGCAGTGCTAGAAAGGACAGTCAAGAGACCCAGTACTTC. Residues: CSARKDSQETQYF.

The chain carries TRBV9 and TRBJ2-7, with TRBD1 matching over 8 bases. CDR3 length: 14 residues. CDR1 SGDLS and CDR2 YYNGEE come from the germline V gene. V dropped 7 bases and J dropped 2; count of bases not matched to a gene: 8. For the CDR3, the DNA is TGTGCCAGCGCCCTGACAGGGGACGCCTACGAGCAGTACTTC. It is translated as CASALTGDAYEQYF.

As concerns this clonotype: A much bigger clone sits one base away, suggesting this may be a read error. The chain couples TRBV5-1 to TRBJ1-2; no definite D call. The CDR3 covers 13 residues. V was cut by 0 bases and J by 6 bases, with 9 bases left in between. The germline gives CDR1 SGHRS, CDR2 YFSETQ. CDR3 nucleotides: TGCGCCAGCAGCTTGGCTGGGTCTGATGGCTACACCTTC. This codes for CASSLAGSDGYTF.

The V and J genes are TRBV5-1 and TRBJ1-6; D is unresolved. The germline V gene has CDR1 SGHRS and CDR2 YFSETQ. The V gene lost 1 base and the J gene lost 0 bases, with 8 bases spanning the gap. CDR3 length equals 16 residues. CDR3 sequence reads: CASSLWTSSYNSPLHF. CDR3 nucleotide sequence: TGCGCCAGCAGCTTGTGGACCAGCTCCTATAATTCACCCCTCCACTTT.

V usage is TRBV20-1 and J usage is TRBJ1-3; no clear D. CDR1 DFQATT and CDR2 SNEGSKA come from the germline V gene (reference sequence). This CDR3 spans 14 amino acids. Trimming removed 0 bases from V and 4 bases from J, with 10 bases in between. The CDR3 sequence: CSARDGGAGNTIYF. Written as DNA, the CDR3 is TGCAGTGCTAGAGATGGCGGAGCAGGAAACACCATATATTTT.

In this sample, this clonotype turned up a few times. The V gene is TRBV19, the J gene TRBJ2-2, with 8 bases aligning to TRBD1. CDR3 length equals 15 residues. Losses at the gene ends were 6 bases for V and 1 base for J; bases not matched to a gene: 4. Germline CDR1 reads LNHDA; CDR2 reads SQIVND (reference sequence). For the CDR3, the DNA is TGTGCCAGTAGCCGGGACAGGTGGAACACCGGGGAGCTGTTTTTT. Protein sequence: CASSRDRWNTGELFF.

This clonotype appeared many times. This rearrangement joins TRBV6-5 to TRBJ1-6; 11 bases agree with TRBD1. CDR1 and CDR2 (germline): MNHEY, SVGAGI. This CDR3 region has 14 residues. The V segment lost 5 bases and the J segment 9 bases; nucleotides outside the gene matches: 3. The CDR3 DNA is TGTGCCAGCAGTCCCGGGACAGGGGGTTCACCCCTCCACTTT. Protein: CASSPGTGGSPLHF.

This clonotype has ten or more counts. The chain recombines TRBV20-1 with TRBJ2-7, with TRBD1 identical over 7 bases. CDR3 size: 12 residues. CDR1 DFQATT and CDR2 SNEGSKA come from the germline V gene (reference sequence). With 7 bases clipped from V and 6 bases from J, the junction kept 9 bases outside the gene matches. CDR3 loop: CSVPGQTAEQYF. The CDR3 nucleotides read TGCAGTGTCCCGGGACAGACCGCCGAGCAGTACTTC.

The rearrangement links TRBV12-3 or TRBV12-4 to TRBJ1-2, with 7 bases aligning to TRBD1. This CDR3 spans 12 amino acids. J gave up 10 bases and V 4 bases, and 6 bases lay outside the gene matches. CDR3 protein: CASSSQGVDYTF. In DNA, the CDR3 is TGTGCCAGCAGTTCCCAGGGGGTCGACTACACCTTC.

CDR3 sequence reads: CASSLAGTSGADTQYF. The DNA for the CDR3 is TGTGCCAGCAGCTTAGCCGGGACTAGCGGCGCAGATACGCAGTATTTT. The chain links TRBV7-2 to TRBJ2-3, with 11 bases that match TRBD2. The CDR3 totals 16 residues. With 0 bases clipped from V and 4 bases from J, the junction kept 3 bases outside the gene matches. Per germline, CDR1 SGHTA and CDR2 FQGNSA.